The rows below give T cell receptor beta chains drawn from one sample of a study of T-cell reconstitution after alpha-beta-depleted transplantation in children. From the PCR reads, TCRdb called clonotypes with MiXCR, one entry per CDR3 protein. This table has about 420,000 distinct CDR3 sequences, 15% to 20% appearing once. The specimen comprised PBMCs, mostly from graft donor cells, sampled 360 days after TCRalphabeta/CD19-depleted stem cell transplant. These receptors were collected from a boy under three years old who had a stem cell transplant for Wiskott-Aldrich syndrome, so the T cells may come from the graft donor. CDR3s include the opening cysteine and the closing phenylalanine or tryptophan. The D gene is left open where the match is weak. Size values are once, few and many counts, or a class for expanded clones, and some rows have none.

DNA,CDR3,D,J,V,size
TGTGCCAGCAGCCGCGGGCTGCGGAGAGACAATGAGCAGTTCTTC,CASSRGLRRDNEQFF,-,TRBJ2-1,TRBV3-1,few
TGTGCCACCAGTGAGAAACCGGGACAGGGGAGGGAGACCCAGTACTTC,CATSEKPGQGRETQYF,TRBD1,TRBJ2-5,TRBV24-1,few
TGCGCCAGCAGCCAAGCCCTCACCGGGGAGCTGTTTTTT,CASSQALTGELFF,-,TRBJ2-2,TRBV4-3,few
TGTGCCAGCAGTTTATTAGTAAGCGCAGAGGGAGAGACCCAGTACTTC,CASSLLVSAEGETQYF,-,TRBJ2-5,TRBV28,-
TGCAGTGCTAGAGATCCGAGTACTAGCTCCTACAATGAGCAGTTCTTC,CSARDPSTSSYNEQFF,-,TRBJ2-1,TRBV20-1,few
TGTGCCAGCAGCAGACTCGGGTCAAGAATCAGCGAGCAGTACTTC,CASSRLGSRISEQYF,-,TRBJ2-7,TRBV6-1,-
TGTGCCAGCAGTTACTCGCGAGCAGGGGGGGAGAACACTGAAGCCTTCTTT,CASSYSRAGGENTEAFF,TRBD1,TRBJ1-1,TRBV6-2/TRBV6-3,-
TGTGCCAGCAGTTACTTACTCCCCCTGGGAGGCACCGGGGAGCTGTTTTTT,CASSYLLPLGGTGELFF,-,TRBJ2-2,TRBV6-5,few
TGTGCCAGCAGTGGACTCCGTAGCGGGACCCTACAAGAGACCCAGTACTTC,CASSGLRSGTLQETQYF,TRBD2,TRBJ2-5,TRBV2,-
TGCGCCAGCAGCCAAGATTACCGACAGTCCACCTACGAGCAGTACTTC,CASSQDYRQSTYEQYF,-,TRBJ2-7,TRBV4-1,many
TGCAGTGCGATTAGTATACAGGCGTCCTACAATGAGCAGTTCTTC,CSAISIQASYNEQFF,-,TRBJ2-1,TRBV20-1,many
TGCAGTGCTAACCGGTGGGCAAATTCCCTCCAGGGTCAGCCCCAGCATTTT,CSANRWANSLQGQPQHF,-,TRBJ1-5,TRBV20-1,once
TGTGCCATCAGGGCCGGGACAGGCAATCAGCCCCAGCATTTT,CAIRAGTGNQPQHF,TRBD1,TRBJ1-5,TRBV10-3,few
TGCGCCAGCAGCTTGGACTTGGACAGGGAGACTGAAGCTTTCTTT,CASSLDLDRETEAFF,TRBD1,TRBJ1-1,TRBV5-1,few
TGTGCCAGCAGCAAGGGCGCAGGCATGGTGGAGAACACTGAAGCTTTCTTT,CASSKGAGMVENTEAFF,-,TRBJ1-1,TRBV21-1,-
TGTGCCAGCAGCTCGGGACTGAGCTCCTACAATGAGCAGTTCTTC,CASSSGLSSYNEQFF,-,TRBJ2-1,TRBV7-9,many
TGTGCCATCAGTGCTGGGCCTGATGGGGAGACCCAGTACTTC,CAISAGPDGETQYF,-,TRBJ2-5,TRBV10-3,many
TGTGCCATCAGCGGGGACAGGGTCTCCTCTGGGGCCAACGTCCTGACTTTC,CAISGDRVSSGANVLTF,TRBD1,TRBJ2-6,TRBV10-3,few
TGTGCCAGCAGCAATCAGATCGGCCTTAGGGTCCCCTCAGACGAGCAGTACTTC,CASSNQIGLRVPSDEQYF,-,TRBJ2-7,TRBV21-1,few
TGCGCCAGCAGCCAAGAGCTAGCGGGGAACAATGAGCAGTTCTTC,CASSQELAGNNEQFF,TRBD2,TRBJ2-1,TRBV4-1,-
TGCAGCGTGAGAGTACGACAACTAGCGGGGAGCTCCTACGAGCAGTACTTC,CSVRVRQLAGSSYEQYF,TRBD2,TRBJ2-7,TRBV29-1,-
TGTGCCAGCCTAGAGGGACTGGAGACCCAGTACTTC,CASLEGLETQYF,-,TRBJ2-5,TRBV2,-
TGCGCCAGCAGCTGGGGGCAGGGGCCCCAAGAGACCCAGTACTTC,CASSWGQGPQETQYF,-,TRBJ2-5,TRBV5-1,-
TGTGCCAGTAGTCTGACAGGGGCCCCCTCTGGGGCCAACGTCCTGACTTTC,CASSLTGAPSGANVLTF,TRBD1,TRBJ2-6,TRBV19,-
TGTGCCAGCAGTTACACGAACACCGGGGAGCTGTTTTTT,CASSYTNTGELFF,-,TRBJ2-2,TRBV6-2/TRBV6-3,-
TGCAGTGCTTCTTTTCCGGGACTAGCGGGGCGAGAGACCCAGTACTTC,CSASFPGLAGRETQYF,TRBD2,TRBJ2-5,TRBV20-1,-
TGCAGCGTAGGAAGACACCGGAACACCGGGGAGCTGTTTTTT,CSVGRHRNTGELFF,-,TRBJ2-2,TRBV29-1,few
TGTGCCAGCTCAAATACAGGGCAAAGTGAGCAGTACTTC,CASSNTGQSEQYF,-,TRBJ2-7,TRBV18,few
TGCGCCAGCAGCTTTCGAGGGGGAGTAAACACTGAAGCTTTCTTT,CASSFRGGVNTEAFF,-,TRBJ1-1,TRBV5-1,-
TGTGCCAGCTCACCACTTTGGGCGATCGAGCAGTACTTC,CASSPLWAIEQYF,-,TRBJ2-7,TRBV18,few
TGTGCCAGCAGTAGCCAGGGCCCAGGCATAGAGACCCAGTACTTC,CASSSQGPGIETQYF,-,TRBJ2-5,TRBV2,-
TGTGCCAGCAGCCCGGCCGGACTAGCGGGAGTGGAGACCCAGTACTTC,CASSPAGLAGVETQYF,TRBD2,TRBJ2-5,TRBV7-9,-
TGTGCCAGCAGCGGCGGGACAGCCAAAAACATTCAGTACTTC,CASSGGTAKNIQYF,-,TRBJ2-4,TRBV3-1,many
TGTGCCAGCAGTGCCCCGGGACAGGCTTTTTACGGAAACACCATATATTTT,CASSAPGQAFYGNTIYF,TRBD1,TRBJ1-3,TRBV6-1,few